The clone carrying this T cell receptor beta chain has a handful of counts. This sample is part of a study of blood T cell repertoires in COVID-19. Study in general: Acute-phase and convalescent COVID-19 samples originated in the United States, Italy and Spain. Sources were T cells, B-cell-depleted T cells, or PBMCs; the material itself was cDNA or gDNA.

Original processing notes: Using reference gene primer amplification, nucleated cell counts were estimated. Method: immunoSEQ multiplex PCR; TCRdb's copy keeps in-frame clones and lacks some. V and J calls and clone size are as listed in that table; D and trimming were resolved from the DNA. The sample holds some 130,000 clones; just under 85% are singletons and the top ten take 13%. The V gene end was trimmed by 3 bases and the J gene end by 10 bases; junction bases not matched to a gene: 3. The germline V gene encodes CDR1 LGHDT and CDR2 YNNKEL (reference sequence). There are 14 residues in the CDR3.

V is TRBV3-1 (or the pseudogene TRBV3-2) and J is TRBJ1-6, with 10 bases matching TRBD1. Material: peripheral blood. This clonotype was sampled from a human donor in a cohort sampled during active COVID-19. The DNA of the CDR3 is TGTGCCAGCAGCCAGGGACAGGGGAGGTCACCCCTCCACTTT. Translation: CASSQGQGRSPLHF.